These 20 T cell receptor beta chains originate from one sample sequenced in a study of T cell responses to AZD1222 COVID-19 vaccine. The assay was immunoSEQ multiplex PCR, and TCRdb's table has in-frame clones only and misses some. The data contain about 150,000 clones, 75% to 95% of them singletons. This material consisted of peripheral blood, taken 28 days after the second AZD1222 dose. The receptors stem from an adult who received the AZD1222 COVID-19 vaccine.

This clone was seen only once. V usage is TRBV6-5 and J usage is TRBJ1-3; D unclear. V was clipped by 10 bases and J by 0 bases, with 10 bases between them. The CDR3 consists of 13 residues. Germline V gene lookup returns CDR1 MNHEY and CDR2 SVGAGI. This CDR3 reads CATHLNSGNTIYF. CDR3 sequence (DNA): TGTGCCACCCACCTCAACTCTGGAAACACCATATATTTT.

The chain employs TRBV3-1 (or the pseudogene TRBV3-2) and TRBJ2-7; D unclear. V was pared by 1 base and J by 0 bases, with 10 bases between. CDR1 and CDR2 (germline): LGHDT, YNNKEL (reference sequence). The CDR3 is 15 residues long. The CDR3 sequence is CASSQGDGSSYEQYF. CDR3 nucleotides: TGTGCCAGCAGCCAAGGGGATGGATCCTCCTACGAGCAGTACTTC.

CDR3: CASSVGDTQYF. CDR3 DNA sequence: TGCGCCAGCAGCGTTGGGGATACGCAGTATTTT. This chain links TRBV5-1 with TRBJ2-3; D not certain. The CDR3 spans 11 residues. V was trimmed by 4 bases and J by 6 bases, leaving 6 bases between them. CDR1 is SGHRS and CDR2 is YFSETQ in the germline V gene.

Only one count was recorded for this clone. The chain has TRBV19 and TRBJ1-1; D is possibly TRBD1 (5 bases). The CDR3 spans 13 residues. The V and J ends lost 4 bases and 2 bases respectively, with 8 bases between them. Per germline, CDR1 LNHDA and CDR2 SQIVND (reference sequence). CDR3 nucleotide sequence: TGTGCCAGTAGTACCACAGGTAACACTGAAGCTTTCTTT. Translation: CASSTTGNTEAFF. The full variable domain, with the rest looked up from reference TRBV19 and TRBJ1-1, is DGGITQSPKYLFRKEGQNVTLSCEQNLNHDAMYWYRQDPGQGLRLIYYSQIVNDFQKGDIAEGYSVSREKKESFPLTVTSAQKNPTAFYLCASSTTGNTEAFFGQGTRLTVV.

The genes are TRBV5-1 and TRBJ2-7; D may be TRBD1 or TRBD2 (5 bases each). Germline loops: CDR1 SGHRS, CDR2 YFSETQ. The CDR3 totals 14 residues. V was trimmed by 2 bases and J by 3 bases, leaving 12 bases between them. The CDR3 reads CASSLGESRYEQYF. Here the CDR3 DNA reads TGCGCCAGCAGCTTAGGGGAGTCCCGCTACGAGCAGTACTTC.

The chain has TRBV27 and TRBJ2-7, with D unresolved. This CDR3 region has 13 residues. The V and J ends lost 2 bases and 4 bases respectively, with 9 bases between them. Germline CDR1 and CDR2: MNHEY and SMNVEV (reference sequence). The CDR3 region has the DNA TGTGCCAGCAGTTTAGGGATAATATACGAGCAGTACTTC. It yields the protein CASSLGIIYEQYF.

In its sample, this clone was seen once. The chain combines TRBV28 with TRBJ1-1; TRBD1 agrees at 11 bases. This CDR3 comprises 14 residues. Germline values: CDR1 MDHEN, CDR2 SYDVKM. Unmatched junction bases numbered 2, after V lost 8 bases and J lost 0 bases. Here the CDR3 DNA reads TGTGCCAGCGGACAGGGGGCTTTGAACACTGAAGCTTTCTTT. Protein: CASGQGALNTEAFF.

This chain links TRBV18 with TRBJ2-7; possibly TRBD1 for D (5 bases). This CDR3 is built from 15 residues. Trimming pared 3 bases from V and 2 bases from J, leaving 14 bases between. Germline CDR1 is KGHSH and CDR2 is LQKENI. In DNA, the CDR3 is TGTGCCAGCTCACCTCTGACGACAGTGCCCTACGAGCAGTACTTC. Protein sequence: CASSPLTTVPYEQYF.

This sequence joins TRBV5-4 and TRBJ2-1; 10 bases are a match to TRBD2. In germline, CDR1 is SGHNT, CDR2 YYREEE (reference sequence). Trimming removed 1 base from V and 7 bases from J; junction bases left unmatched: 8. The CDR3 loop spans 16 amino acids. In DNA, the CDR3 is TGTGCCAGCAGCTTGAGTCTAGCGGGAGAAACGAATGAGCAGTTCTTC. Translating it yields CASSLSLAGETNEQFF.

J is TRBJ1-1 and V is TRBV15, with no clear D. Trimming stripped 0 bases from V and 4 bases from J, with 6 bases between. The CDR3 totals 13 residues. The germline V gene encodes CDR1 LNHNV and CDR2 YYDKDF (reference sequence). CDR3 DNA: TGTGCCACCAGCAGAGATTGGGGCACTGAAGCTTTCTTT. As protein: CATSRDWGTEAFF. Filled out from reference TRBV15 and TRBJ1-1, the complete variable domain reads DAMVIQNPRYQVTQFGKPVTLSCSQTLNHNVMYWYQQKSSQAPKLLFHYYDKDFNNEADTPDNFQSRRPNTSFCFLDIRSPGLGDTAMYLCATSRDWGTEAFFGQGTRLTVV.

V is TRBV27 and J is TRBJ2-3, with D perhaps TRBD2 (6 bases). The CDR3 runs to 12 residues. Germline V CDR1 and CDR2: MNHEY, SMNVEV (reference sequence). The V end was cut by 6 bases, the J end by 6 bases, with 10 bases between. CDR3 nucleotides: TGTGCCAGCAGCCCTGGGGGGGATACGCAGTATTTT. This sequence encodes CASSPGGDTQYF.

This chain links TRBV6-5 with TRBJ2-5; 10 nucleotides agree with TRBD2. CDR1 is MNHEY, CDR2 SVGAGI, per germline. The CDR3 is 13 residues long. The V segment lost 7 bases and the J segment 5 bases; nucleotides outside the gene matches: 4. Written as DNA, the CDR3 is TGTGCCAGCAATCTAGCGGGAGATGAGACCCAGTACTTC. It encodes CASNLAGDETQYF.

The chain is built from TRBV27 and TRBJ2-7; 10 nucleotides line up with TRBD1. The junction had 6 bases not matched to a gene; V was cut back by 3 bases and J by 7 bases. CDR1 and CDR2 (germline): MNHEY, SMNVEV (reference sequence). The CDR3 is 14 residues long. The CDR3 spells CASSFDRGLGEQYF. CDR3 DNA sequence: TGTGCCAGCAGTTTCGACAGGGGGCTAGGGGAGCAGTACTTC.

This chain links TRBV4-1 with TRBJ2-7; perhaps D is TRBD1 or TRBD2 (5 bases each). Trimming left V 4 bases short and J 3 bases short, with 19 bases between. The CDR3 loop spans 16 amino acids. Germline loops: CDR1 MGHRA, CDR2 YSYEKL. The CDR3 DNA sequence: TGCGCCAGCAGCCTCTTCGGGGCTAGCACCAACTACGAGCAGTACTTC. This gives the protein CASSLFGASTNYEQYF.

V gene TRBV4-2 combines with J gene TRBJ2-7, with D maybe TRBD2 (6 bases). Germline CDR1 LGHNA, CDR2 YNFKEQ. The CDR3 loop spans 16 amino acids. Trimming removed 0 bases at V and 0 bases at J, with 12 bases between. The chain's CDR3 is CASSQDDGTASYEQYF. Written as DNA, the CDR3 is TGTGCCAGCAGCCAAGATGACGGGACTGCCTCCTACGAGCAGTACTTC.

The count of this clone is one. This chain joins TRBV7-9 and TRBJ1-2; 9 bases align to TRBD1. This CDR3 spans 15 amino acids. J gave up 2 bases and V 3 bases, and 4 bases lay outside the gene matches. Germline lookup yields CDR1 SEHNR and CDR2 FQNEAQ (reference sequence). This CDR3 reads CASSLGDRENYGYTF. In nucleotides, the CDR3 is TGTGCCAGCAGCTTGGGGGACAGGGAGAACTATGGCTACACCTTC.

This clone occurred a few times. The CDR3 coding sequence is TGTGCCAGCGGCCGGAACACCGGGGAGCTGTTTTTT. Residues: CASGRNTGELFF. The chain joins TRBV12-3 or TRBV12-4 to TRBJ2-2; D not resolved. The CDR3 covers 12 residues. The ends were cut back, 8 bases at V and 1 base at J, with 5 bases in the middle.

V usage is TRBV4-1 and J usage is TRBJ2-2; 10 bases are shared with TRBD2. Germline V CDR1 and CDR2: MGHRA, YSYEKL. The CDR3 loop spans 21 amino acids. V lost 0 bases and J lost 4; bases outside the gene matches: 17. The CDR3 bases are TGCGCCAGCAGCCAAGAAACCCGGGCCGGGACTAGCGCAAATCCCACCGGGGAGCTGTTTTTT. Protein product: CASSQETRAGTSANPTGELFF.

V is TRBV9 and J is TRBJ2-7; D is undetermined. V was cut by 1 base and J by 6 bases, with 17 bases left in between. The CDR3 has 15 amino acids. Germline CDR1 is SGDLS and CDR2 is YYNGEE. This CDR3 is CASSVQSSPVGEQYF. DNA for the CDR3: TGTGCCAGCAGCGTACAGTCCTCCCCGGTAGGCGAGCAGTACTTC.

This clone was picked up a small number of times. The CDR3 here is CASSSGSSYEQYF. The CDR3 DNA reads TGCGCCAGCAGCTCTGGGTCCTCCTACGAGCAGTACTTC. J is TRBJ2-7 and V is TRBV5-1; D call uncertain. Germline CDR1 is SGHRS and CDR2 is YFSETQ. This CDR3 comprises 13 residues. V dropped 3 bases and J dropped 0 bases, with 7 bases sitting between them.